A selection of T cell receptor beta chains follows, all from one sample in a study of CD8 T cells in ankylosing spondylitis. TCRdb re-derived calls from the 5' RACE reads in MiXCR, one entry per CDR3 protein. The sample lists tens of thousands of distinct CDR3 sequences, around 27% seen once, with 45% to 65% in the top ten. The specimen was blood, either unsorted or a sorted T cell fraction (not recorded which). Receptor source: a male donor with ankylosing spondylitis or in good health (not recorded which). Each CDR3 is given with its conserved first and last residue. The order of the fields is V gene, D gene, J gene, clone size, CDR3 protein, CDR3 DNA. The D gene is left open where the match is weak. A row's size may be missing; if present it is once, few, many or a size class.

v_gene: TRBV5-1
d_gene: NA
j_gene: TRBJ2-2
abundance: NA
CDR3aa: CASSLEDTANTGELFF
CDR3nt: TGCGCCAGCAGCTTGGAGGACACCGCGAACACCGGGGAGCTGTTTTTT

v_gene: TRBV25-1
d_gene: NA
j_gene: TRBJ1-1
abundance: NA
CDR3aa: CASRLGTYTEAFF
CDR3nt: TGTGCCAGCCGACTGGGCACGTACACTGAAGCTTTCTTT

v_gene: TRBV30
d_gene: TRBD1
j_gene: TRBJ1-5
abundance: NA
CDR3aa: CAWQTGSNQPQHF
CDR3nt: TGTGCCTGGCAGACAGGGAGCAATCAGCCCCAGCATTTT

v_gene: TRBV5-1
d_gene: NA
j_gene: TRBJ1-6
abundance: NA
CDR3aa: CASSLDGRPENSPLHF
CDR3nt: TGCGCCAGCAGCTTGGATGGGCGCCCGGAGAATTCACCCCTCCACTTT

v_gene: TRBV4-2
d_gene: TRBD1
j_gene: TRBJ2-5
abundance: few
CDR3aa: CASSPGTGIQETQYF
CDR3nt: TGTGCCAGCAGCCCCGGGACAGGGATTCAAGAGACCCAGTACTTC

v_gene: TRBV7-9
d_gene: TRBD2
j_gene: TRBJ2-1
abundance: NA
CDR3aa: CASSSGLAGVYYNEQFF
CDR3nt: TGTGCCAGCAGCTCCGGACTAGCGGGAGTATATTACAATGAGCAGTTCTTC

v_gene: TRBV12-3/TRBV12-4
d_gene: TRBD1
j_gene: TRBJ1-2
abundance: NA
CDR3aa: CASSPLGQAWGGYTF
CDR3nt: TGTGCCAGCAGTCCCCTGGGACAGGCCTGGGGAGGCTACACCTTC

v_gene: TRBV5-1
d_gene: NA
j_gene: TRBJ2-3
abundance: NA
CDR3aa: CASSLAPGTDTQYF
CDR3nt: TGCGCCAGCAGCTTGGCTCCAGGGACAGATACGCAGTATTTT

v_gene: TRBV4-1
d_gene: TRBD2
j_gene: TRBJ2-1
abundance: NA
CDR3aa: CASRPDLAGVYDEQFF
CDR3nt: TGCGCCAGCAGACCCGACCTAGCGGGAGTTTACGATGAGCAGTTCTTC

v_gene: TRBV7-3
d_gene: NA
j_gene: TRBJ1-6
abundance: few
CDR3aa: CASSPGQRGSPLHF
CDR3nt: TGTGCCAGCAGCCCAGGACAGCGCGGTTCACCCCTCCACTTT

v_gene: TRBV5-1
d_gene: NA
j_gene: TRBJ1-1
abundance: NA
CDR3aa: CASSADGYTEAFF
CDR3nt: TGCGCCAGCAGCGCGGACGGGTACACTGAAGCTTTCTTT

v_gene: TRBV12-3/TRBV12-4
d_gene: NA
j_gene: TRBJ2-7
abundance: few
CDR3aa: CASRQWGGDEQYF
CDR3nt: TGTGCCAGCAGGCAGTGGGGTGGCGACGAGCAGTACTTC

v_gene: TRBV19
d_gene: NA
j_gene: TRBJ2-3
abundance: NA
CDR3aa: CASSIDRGARDTQYF
CDR3nt: TGTGCCAGTAGTATAGATCGAGGAGCACGAGATACGCAGTATTTT

v_gene: TRBV20-1
d_gene: TRBD2
j_gene: TRBJ2-7
abundance: once
CDR3aa: CSARDFLAGGGGDYEQYF
CDR3nt: TGCAGTGCTAGAGACTTTTTAGCGGGGGGCGGGGGTGACTACGAGCAGTACTTC

v_gene: TRBV7-9
d_gene: NA
j_gene: TRBJ1-1
abundance: NA
CDR3aa: CASSPRVRVDETEAFF
CDR3nt: TGTGCCAGCAGCCCCAGGGTACGGGTTGACGAAACTGAAGCTTTCTTT

v_gene: TRBV15
d_gene: TRBD1
j_gene: TRBJ2-2
abundance: few
CDR3aa: CATSPPRTGPGELFF
CDR3nt: TGTGCCACCAGTCCACCCCGGACAGGGCCCGGGGAGCTGTTTTTT

v_gene: TRBV5-1
d_gene: TRBD2
j_gene: TRBJ2-7
abundance: few
CDR3aa: CASSPAGPTYEQYF
CDR3nt: TGCGCCAGCAGCCCAGCGGGACCAACCTACGAGCAGTACTTC

v_gene: TRBV7-9
d_gene: NA
j_gene: TRBJ1-2
abundance: NA
CDR3aa: CASSLGGQQYGYTF
CDR3nt: TGTGCCAGCAGCTTAGGTGGACAGCAGTATGGCTACACCTTC

v_gene: TRBV5-1
d_gene: NA
j_gene: TRBJ2-2
abundance: few
CDR3aa: CASSIGQANTGELFF
CDR3nt: TGCGCCAGCAGCATTGGACAAGCGAACACCGGGGAGCTGTTTTTT

v_gene: TRBV7-2
d_gene: NA
j_gene: TRBJ2-1
abundance: NA
CDR3aa: CASSLELAPYNEQFF
CDR3nt: TGTGCCAGCAGCTTAGAATTAGCTCCCTACAATGAGCAGTTCTTC

v_gene: TRBV7-3
d_gene: NA
j_gene: TRBJ2-1
abundance: few
CDR3aa: CASSFGVYNEQFF
CDR3nt: TGTGCCAGCAGCTTTGGAGTCTACAATGAGCAGTTCTTC

v_gene: TRBV7-9
d_gene: NA
j_gene: TRBJ1-1
abundance: NA
CDR3aa: CASSPYRENTEAFF
CDR3nt: TGTGCCAGCAGTCCATACAGGGAGAACACTGAAGCTTTCTTT

v_gene: TRBV10-3
d_gene: TRBD2
j_gene: TRBJ2-3
abundance: few
CDR3aa: CAISDGTSGRVPSTDTQYF
CDR3nt: TGTGCCATCAGCGACGGGACTAGCGGGAGAGTTCCTAGCACAGATACGCAGTATTTT

v_gene: TRBV29-1
d_gene: NA
j_gene: TRBJ2-3
abundance: few
CDR3aa: CSVELVLTADTQYF
CDR3nt: TGCAGCGTTGAATTGGTCTTGACAGCAGATACGCAGTATTTT

v_gene: TRBV6-1
d_gene: NA
j_gene: TRBJ2-7
abundance: NA
CDR3aa: CASSVEGVTYEQYF
CDR3nt: TGTGCCAGCAGTGTTGAGGGGGTGACCTACGAGCAGTACTTC

v_gene: TRBV5-1
d_gene: NA
j_gene: TRBJ2-1
abundance: few
CDR3aa: CASSLMVAGGLSYNEQFF
CDR3nt: TGCGCCAGCAGCTTGATGGTCGCCGGGGGCCTCTCCTACAATGAGCAGTTCTTC

v_gene: TRBV10-3
d_gene: TRBD1
j_gene: TRBJ2-3
abundance: NA
CDR3aa: CAISAGQGPDTQYF
CDR3nt: TGTGCCATCAGTGCGGGACAGGGCCCAGATACGCAGTATTTT

v_gene: TRBV20-1
d_gene: TRBD2
j_gene: TRBJ2-7
abundance: few
CDR3aa: CSARALAGIGEQYF
CDR3nt: TGCAGTGCTAGAGCACTAGCGGGAATTGGCGAGCAGTACTTC

v_gene: TRBV15
d_gene: NA
j_gene: TRBJ2-3
abundance: many
CDR3aa: CATSPDGRGVDTQYF
CDR3nt: TGTGCCACCAGCCCAGATGGGAGAGGAGTAGATACGCAGTATTTT

v_gene: TRBV5-1
d_gene: TRBD1
j_gene: TRBJ2-1
abundance: NA
CDR3aa: CASRQGEPYNEQFF
CDR3nt: TGCGCCAGCCGACAGGGAGAACCCTACAATGAGCAGTTCTTC

v_gene: TRBV7-3
d_gene: NA
j_gene: TRBJ1-2
abundance: NA
CDR3aa: CASSYRDGYGYTF
CDR3nt: TGTGCCAGCAGCTACAGGGACGGCTATGGCTACACCTTC

v_gene: TRBV11-2
d_gene: NA
j_gene: TRBJ2-1
abundance: few
CDR3aa: CASSTRGNYNEQFF
CDR3nt: TGTGCCAGCAGCACTCGCGGCAATTACAATGAGCAGTTCTTC

v_gene: TRBV7-6
d_gene: TRBD1
j_gene: TRBJ1-1
abundance: NA
CDR3aa: CASSSVGTANTEAFF
CDR3nt: TGTGCCAGCAGCTCAGTTGGGACAGCGAACACTGAAGCTTTCTTT

v_gene: TRBV20-1
d_gene: NA
j_gene: TRBJ2-1
abundance: NA
CDR3aa: CSARKLRDGNNEQFF
CDR3nt: TGCAGTGCGCGAAAGCTTAGAGACGGCAACAATGAGCAGTTCTTC

v_gene: TRBV5-6
d_gene: NA
j_gene: TRBJ1-6
abundance: NA
CDR3aa: CASSLGHYNSPLHF
CDR3nt: TGTGCCAGCAGCTTGGGACACTATAATTCACCCCTCCACTTT

v_gene: TRBV7-2
d_gene: NA
j_gene: TRBJ2-1
abundance: NA
CDR3aa: CASSLLSRDTEQFF
CDR3nt: TGTGCCAGCAGCTTATTGAGCCGGGACACAGAGCAGTTCTTC

v_gene: TRBV5-1
d_gene: NA
j_gene: TRBJ2-2
abundance: NA
CDR3aa: CASSAPTSNTGELFF
CDR3nt: TGCGCCAGCAGCGCACCAACTAGTAACACCGGGGAGCTGTTTTTT

v_gene: TRBV12-3/TRBV12-4
d_gene: NA
j_gene: TRBJ1-3
abundance: NA
CDR3aa: CASSFFSGNTIYF
CDR3nt: TGTGCCAGCAGTTTTTTTTCTGGAAACACCATATATTTT

v_gene: TRBV7-9
d_gene: NA
j_gene: TRBJ2-5
abundance: NA
CDR3aa: CASSPTETQYF
CDR3nt: TGTGCCAGCAGTCCGACCGAGACCCAGTACTTC

v_gene: TRBV18
d_gene: NA
j_gene: TRBJ1-1
abundance: NA
CDR3aa: CASSPEVGRQGYNTEAFF
CDR3nt: TGTGCCAGCTCACCAGAAGTGGGACGCCAGGGTTATAACACTGAAGCTTTCTTT

v_gene: TRBV7-9
d_gene: TRBD1
j_gene: TRBJ2-7
abundance: many
CDR3aa: CASSGTVYEQYF
CDR3nt: TGTGCCAGCAGTGGGACAGTCTACGAGCAGTACTTC

v_gene: TRBV5-6
d_gene: TRBD1
j_gene: TRBJ1-5
abundance: few
CDR3aa: CASSLSPGGSNQPQHF
CDR3nt: TGTGCCAGCAGCTTGTCTCCAGGGGGAAGCAATCAGCCCCAGCATTTT

v_gene: TRBV27
d_gene: NA
j_gene: TRBJ1-6
abundance: NA
CDR3aa: CASSLPDSPLHF
CDR3nt: TGTGCCAGCAGTCTTCCGGATTCACCCCTCCACTTT

v_gene: TRBV7-2
d_gene: TRBD2
j_gene: TRBJ2-1
abundance: few
CDR3aa: CASSHDWTSGEDRQFF
CDR3nt: TGTGCCAGCAGTCACGACTGGACTAGCGGAGAAGATAGGCAGTTCTTC

v_gene: TRBV3-1
d_gene: NA
j_gene: TRBJ2-2
abundance: NA
CDR3aa: CASSQGYRSYQQGSGELFF
CDR3nt: TGTGCCAGCAGCCAAGGATACAGAAGTTATCAACAGGGTTCCGGGGAGCTGTTTTTT

v_gene: TRBV5-1
d_gene: NA
j_gene: TRBJ1-2
abundance: few
CDR3aa: CASSVGQSYGYTF
CDR3nt: TGCGCCAGCAGCGTAGGACAGTCCTATGGCTACACCTTC

v_gene: TRBV5-1
d_gene: NA
j_gene: TRBJ1-2
abundance: NA
CDR3aa: CASSLDAGIGNYGYTF
CDR3nt: TGCGCCAGCAGCTTGGACGCAGGGATCGGGAACTATGGCTACACCTTC

v_gene: TRBV6-1
d_gene: NA
j_gene: TRBJ2-7
abundance: few
CDR3aa: CASSQDGTYEQYF
CDR3nt: TGTGCCAGCAGTCAGGACGGGACCTACGAGCAGTACTTC

v_gene: TRBV7-8
d_gene: NA
j_gene: TRBJ2-7
abundance: NA
CDR3aa: CASSPRAGSTYEQYF
CDR3nt: TGTGCCAGCAGCCCCCGGGCAGGGTCAACCTACGAGCAGTACTTC